The 31 T cell receptor beta chains below were found in one sample sequenced in a study of blood T cell repertoires in COVID-19. Using immunoSEQ multiplex PCR, the repertoire was profiled, and TCRdb retains in-frame clones only, with some absent. The sample consists of 230,000 or so clones, around 84% of them appearing once. What was sequenced was peripheral blood. These receptors were taken from a woman aged 40 to 49 who had recovered from COVID-19.

This sequence joins TRBV29-1 and TRBJ2-2, with TRBD2 identical over 7 bases. Unmatched junction bases numbered 8, after V lost 7 bases and J lost 0 bases. Germline CDR1 reads SQVTM; CDR2 reads ANQGSEA. The CDR3 has 15 residues. CDR3 nucleotides: TGCAGCGCCCGGGGGGAGCGGGCGAACACCGGGGAGCTGTTTTTT. Residues: CSARGERANTGELFF.

V gene TRBV28 combines with J gene TRBJ2-4; unclear D gene. The CDR3 contains 15 residues. Germline values: CDR1 MDHEN, CDR2 SYDVKM. V dropped 2 bases and J dropped 3 bases, with 11 bases sitting between them. The CDR3 loop is CASSLHGSFKNIQYF. The CDR3 region has the DNA TGTGCCAGCAGTTTACATGGCTCCTTCAAAAACATTCAGTACTTC.

The chain combines TRBV18 with TRBJ1-5; D not resolved. This CDR3 is built from 13 residues. V lost 6 bases, J lost 6 bases, and 12 bases lay in between. Per germline, CDR1 KGHSH and CDR2 LQKENI. Written as DNA, the CDR3 is TGTGCCAGCTCCCGCGGGGAGGGTCAGCCCCAGCATTTT. Amino acid sequence: CASSRGEGQPQHF. The whole variable domain, filled in from reference TRBV18 and TRBJ1-5, reads NAGVMQNPRHLVRRRGQEARLRCSPMKGHSHVYWYRQLPEEGLKFMVYLQKENIIDESGMPKERFSAEFPKEGPSILRIQQVVRGDSAAYFCASSRGEGQPQHFGDGTRLSIL.

The J gene is TRBJ2-2, the V gene TRBV7-8; D is ambiguous. V was clipped by 4 bases and J by 3 bases, with 3 bases between them. Germline loops: CDR1 SGHVS, CDR2 FQNEAQ. The CDR3 runs 12 residues. The DNA for the CDR3 is TGTGCCAGCAGCTCTTACACCGGGGAGCTGTTTTTT. Translated: CASSSYTGELFF.

This clone was found a few times. J is TRBJ1-3 and V is TRBV14; D unresolved. V shed 3 bases and J shed 11 bases, with 14 bases lying between them. CDR3 length: 13 residues. Looked up from germline, CDR1 is SGHDN and CDR2 is FVKESK. CDR3 nucleotide sequence: TGTGCCAGCAGCCAGGGGAGTGTGCTCCCCATATATTTT. The encoded protein is CASSQGSVLPIYF.

The chain employs TRBV7-9 and TRBJ1-5, with unresolved D. Trimming cost V 1 base and J 11 bases, with 9 bases left between them. Germline assignment: CDR1 SEHNR and CDR2 FQNEAQ (reference sequence). This CDR3 spans 12 amino acids. CDR3 residues: CASSLVGGTQHF. CDR3 in DNA: TGTGCCAGCAGCTTAGTAGGCGGGACCCAGCATTTT.

The rearrangement links TRBV19 to TRBJ1-6; maybe TRBD1 (5 bases). The germline V gene has CDR1 LNHDA and CDR2 SQIVND (reference sequence). The V end lost 3 bases, the J end lost 9 bases, and 15 bases lay between the germline ends. The CDR3 sequence is 15 residues long. The CDR3 DNA reads as TGTGCCAGTAGTATTACCGATAACAGGCGTTCACCCCTCCACTTT. It is translated as CASSITDNRRSPLHF.

The chain is built from TRBV7-9 and TRBJ1-2, with D perhaps TRBD1 (6 bases). The germline CDR1 and CDR2 sequences are SEHNR and FQNEAQ (reference sequence). Deletions cut 1 base from V and 4 bases from J, with 16 bases between. The length of the CDR3 is 16 residues. The CDR3, as DNA: TGTGCCAGCAGCTTAGGTATGGGGACATCCCTCTATGGCTACACCTTC. It yields the protein CASSLGMGTSLYGYTF.

The chain combines TRBV3-1 (or the pseudogene TRBV3-2) with TRBJ2-1; TRBD2 matches 15 bases. The CDR3 has 16 residues. The V gene's germline CDR1 is LGHDT and CDR2 YNNKEL (reference sequence). V was pared by 4 bases and J by 9 bases, with 7 bases of the junction left unmatched. CDR3 sequence: CASSLRTSGGEGEQFF. The CDR3 DNA sequence: TGTGCCAGCAGCCTACGGACTAGCGGGGGGGAAGGTGAGCAGTTCTTC.

The genes are TRBV29-1 and TRBJ2-7, with D possibly being TRBD1 (5 bases). Germline loops: CDR1 SQVTM, CDR2 ANQGSEA. This CDR3 has 13 residues. V was trimmed by 4 bases and J by 6 bases, leaving 16 bases between them. CDR3 in amino acids: CSVGDSTEREQYF. CDR3 coding DNA: TGCAGCGTTGGCGACTCGACAGAGCGCGAGCAGTACTTC.

The V call is TRBV2, the J call TRBJ2-1, with TRBD2 matching 10 bases. The germline V gene encodes CDR1 SNHLY and CDR2 FYNNEI. The junction had 14 bases not matched to a gene; V was cut back by 3 bases and J by 9 bases. The CDR3 consists of 17 residues. The CDR3 bases are TGTGCCAGCAGTGATGGTACTAGCGGGGCGTTGAAGGGTGAGCAGTTCTTC. Encoded protein: CASSDGTSGALKGEQFF.

This clone showed up just a few times. V is TRBV5-1 and J is TRBJ1-2; TRBD1 agrees at 9 bases. The germline V gene encodes CDR1 SGHRS and CDR2 YFSETQ. The CDR3 is 17 amino acids. The V segment lost 3 bases and the J segment 2 bases; nucleotides outside the gene matches: 11. The CDR3 DNA follows: TGCGCCAGCAGCTCCACAACAACAGGGGGCGAGAACTATGGCTACACCTTC. Its protein is CASSSTTTGGENYGYTF.

The rearrangement uses TRBV19 and TRBJ2-1, with 8 bases lining up with TRBD1. This CDR3 region has 13 residues. The ends lost 11 bases at V and 6 bases at J; junction bases unmatched: 9. In germline, CDR1 is LNHDA, CDR2 SQIVND (reference sequence). The CDR3 nucleotides are TGTGCCGCCGGGACAGGACAACTCAATGAGCAGTTCTTC. It is translated as CAAGTGQLNEQFF.

The chain combines TRBV9 with TRBJ2-5; TRBD2 might be the D (7 bases). Between the trimmed V and J ends, which lost 5 bases and 0 bases, there was a span of 23 bases. Germline V gene sequence: CDR1 SGDLS, CDR2 YYNGEE. The CDR3 has 18 residues. In nucleotides, the CDR3 is TGTGCCAGCAGTCTAGGGGGAACTAGCGACCTGTACCAAGAGACCCAGTACTTC. As protein: CASSLGGTSDLYQETQYF.

This chain connects TRBV28 to TRBJ2-7; 8 bases are shared with TRBD1. The length of the CDR3 is 14 residues. In germline, CDR1 is MDHEN, CDR2 SYDVKM. Germline trimming cut 1 base from V and 3 bases from J; bases unmatched to any gene: 2. DNA of the CDR3: TGTGCCAGCAGTTTATTAACAGGGGGCTACGAGCAGTACTTC. Its protein product is CASSLLTGGYEQYF.

This rearrangement joins TRBV7-3 to TRBJ1-2; tentatively, D is TRBD1 (5 bases). The CDR3 sequence is 15 residues long. Looked up from germline, CDR1 is SGHTA and CDR2 is FQGTGA. V was clipped by 5 bases and J by 2 bases, with 15 bases between them. CDR3 protein: CASSPTPTVNYGYTF. CDR3 nucleotide sequence: TGTGCCAGCAGCCCCACCCCGACAGTAAACTATGGCTACACCTTC.

The chain couples TRBV6-1 to TRBJ1-2, with D uncertain. The V and J ends lost 1 base and 3 bases respectively, with 9 bases between them. Germline CDR1 and CDR2: MNHNS and SASEGT. CDR3 size: 14 residues. CDR3 DNA: TGTGCCAGCAGTGAAGATGGAGGTTACTATGGCTACACCTTC. It specifies CASSEDGGYYGYTF.

The rearrangement links TRBV11-3 to TRBJ2-1, with a possible D match to TRBD1 (7 bases). Trimming pared 5 bases from V and 6 bases from J, leaving 14 bases between. This CDR3 comprises 14 residues. Germline V gives CDR1 SGHNT, CDR2 YENEEA. In nucleotides, the CDR3 is TGTGCCAGCAGCCCCCGACAGGGACTCAATGAGCAGTTCTTC. This gives the protein CASSPRQGLNEQFF.

The rearrangement joins TRBV14 to TRBJ2-3; 7 bases match TRBD2. Per the germline V gene, CDR1 is SGHDN and CDR2 is FVKESK. V dropped 0 bases and J dropped 2; count of bases not matched to a gene: 8. This CDR3 comprises 17 residues. In DNA form, the CDR3 reads TGTGCCAGCAGCCAAGATTGGGGAGGGCTTATCACAGATACGCAGTATTTT. This translates into CASSQDWGGLITDTQYF.

The chain combines TRBV7-2 with TRBJ2-7, with a tentative D call TRBD2 (5 bases). Germline V lookup: CDR1 SGHTA, CDR2 FQGNSA. V gave up 1 base and J gave up 3 bases, with 10 bases separating them. CDR3 length: 14 amino acids. The CDR3 DNA reads TGTGCCAGCAGCTTAGTAGCGCAAAACTACGAGCAGTACTTC. Residues: CASSLVAQNYEQYF.

The genes are TRBV9 and TRBJ2-3; 8 nucleotides align to TRBD2. The CDR3 totals 14 residues. Germline values: CDR1 SGDLS, CDR2 YYNGEE. The J segment lost 7 bases and the V segment lost 0 bases, leaving 4 bases of the junction unmatched. The CDR3 coding sequence is TGTGCCAGCAGCGTAGACGGGGGGGCCTATACGCAGTATTTT. Protein sequence: CASSVDGGAYTQYF.

J is TRBJ1-1 and V is TRBV6-1, with D perhaps matching TRBD1 (6 bases). This CDR3 region has 15 residues. Germline assignment: CDR1 MNHNS and CDR2 SASEGT. The ends were cut back, 3 bases at V and 2 bases at J, with 13 bases in the middle. CDR3 protein: CASSDLFRGNTEAFF. The CDR3 DNA reads TGTGCCAGCAGTGACCTCTTCAGGGGTAACACTGAAGCTTTCTTT.

V usage is TRBV5-3 and J usage is TRBJ1-4; 7 bases are a match to TRBD1. TRBV5-3 is known as an ORF, though its function is uncertain. The V gene end was trimmed by 4 bases and the J gene end by 0 bases; junction bases not matched to a gene: 6. This CDR3 has 16 amino acids. The CDR3: CARSRDRSPTNEKLFF. The CDR3 bases are TGTGCCAGAAGCAGGGACAGATCACCAACTAATGAAAAACTGTTTTTT.

CDR3 DNA: TGTGCCAGCAGCCCCTCGACTAGCTATACTTGGAGCTCCTACAATGAGCAGTTCTTC. Translation: CASSPSTSYTWSSYNEQFF. The chain is built from TRBV7-9 and TRBJ2-1, with 7 bases identical to TRBD2. J gave up 0 bases and V 5 bases, and 16 bases lay outside the gene matches. The CDR3 has 19 amino acids. The germline V gene encodes CDR1 SEHNR and CDR2 FQNEAQ (reference sequence).

V is TRBV2 and J is TRBJ1-5; 8 positions agree with TRBD1. CDR3 length: 14 residues. Germline V gives CDR1 SNHLY, CDR2 FYNNEI. The V and J ends lost 7 bases and 1 base, in that order; junction bases with no gene match: 3. The CDR3 DNA sequence: TGTGCCAGCAAAAGACAGGGGAGCAATCAGCCCCAGCATTTT. Protein sequence: CASKRQGSNQPQHF. Full variable domain (outside the CDR3, taken from reference TRBV2 and TRBJ1-5): EPEVTQTPSHQVTQMGQEVILRCVPISNHLYFYWYRQILGQKVEFLVSFYNNEISEKSEIFDDQFSVERPDGSNFTLKIRSTKLEDSAMYFCASKRQGSNQPQHFGDGTRLSIL.

This rearrangement joins TRBV4-3 to TRBJ2-3, with 12 bases aligning to TRBD2. CDR3 size: 15 residues. J lost 7 bases, V lost 5 bases, and 7 bases had no gene match. Germline CDR1 and CDR2: LGHNA and YSLEER. This CDR3 reads CASSMLAGGPNTQYF. CDR3 coding DNA: TGCGCCAGCAGCATGCTAGCGGGGGGGCCAAATACGCAGTATTTT.

J is TRBJ2-3 and V is TRBV6-5, with D unclear. Per the germline V gene, CDR1 is MNHEY and CDR2 is SVGAGI. The CDR3 loop spans 15 amino acids. Trimming took off 0 bases at V and 0 bases at J, with 7 bases between the two ends. The CDR3 protein is CASSYSGLSTDTQYF. Written as DNA, the CDR3 is TGTGCCAGCAGTTACTCGGGCTTGAGCACAGATACGCAGTATTTT.

This rearrangement joins TRBV27 to TRBJ2-5, with 7 bases lining up with TRBD1. The CDR3 runs to 12 residues. Germline V CDR1 and CDR2: MNHEY, SMNVEV (reference sequence). The trim removed 8 bases at V and 7 bases at J, leaving 7 bases unmatched. The CDR3 DNA reads as TGTGCCAGCGGACAGGTCATGGGGACCCAGTACTTC. Translating it yields CASGQVMGTQYF.

V and J are TRBV11-2 and TRBJ2-7, with 9 positions matching TRBD1. CDR1 is SGHAT, CDR2 FQNNGV, per germline. The CDR3 runs to 17 residues. The J segment lost 3 bases and the V segment lost 0 bases, leaving 9 bases of the junction unmatched. CDR3 DNA: TGTGCCAGCAGCTTAGATAATATAGGACAGGGGAACTACGAGCAGTACTTC. Its translation: CASSLDNIGQGNYEQYF.

The chain employs TRBV6-1 and TRBJ1-6; 8 bases map to TRBD1. Germline V gene data show CDR1 as MNHNS and CDR2 as SASEGT. The CDR3 consists of 14 residues. The junction had 3 bases not matched to a gene; V was cut back by 2 bases and J by 9 bases. The CDR3 is CASSERQGSSPLHF. The CDR3 DNA follows: TGTGCCAGCAGTGAAAGACAGGGGAGTTCACCCCTCCACTTT.

The chain recombines TRBV5-6 with TRBJ1-4, with 8 nucleotides matching TRBD1. The CDR3 covers 14 residues. From germline, CDR1 is SGHDT and CDR2 YYEEEE. V shed 4 bases and J 2 bases; nucleotides not matched to a gene: 1. The CDR3 protein is CASSRQGTNEKLFF. The DNA for the CDR3 is TGTGCCAGCAGCCGACAGGGGACTAATGAAAAACTGTTTTTT.